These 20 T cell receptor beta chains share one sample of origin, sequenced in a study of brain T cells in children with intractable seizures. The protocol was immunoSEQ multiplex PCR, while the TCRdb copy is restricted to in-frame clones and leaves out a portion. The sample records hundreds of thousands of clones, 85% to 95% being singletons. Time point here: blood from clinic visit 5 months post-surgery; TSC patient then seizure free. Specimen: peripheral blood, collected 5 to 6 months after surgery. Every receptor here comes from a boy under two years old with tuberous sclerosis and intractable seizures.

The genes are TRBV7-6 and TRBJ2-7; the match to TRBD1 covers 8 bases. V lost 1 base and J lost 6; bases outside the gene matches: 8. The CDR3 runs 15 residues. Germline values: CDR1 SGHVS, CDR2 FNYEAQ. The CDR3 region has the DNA TGTGCCAGCAGCTTAGGTTCCCAGGGGGCGTTCGAGCAGTACTTC. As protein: CASSLGSQGAFEQYF.

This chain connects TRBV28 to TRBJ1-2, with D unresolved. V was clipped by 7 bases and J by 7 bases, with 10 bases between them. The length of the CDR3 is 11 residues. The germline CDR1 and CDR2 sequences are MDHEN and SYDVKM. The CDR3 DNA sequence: TGTGCCAGCACCGATAATTTTGGCTACACCTTC. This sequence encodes CASTDNFGYTF.

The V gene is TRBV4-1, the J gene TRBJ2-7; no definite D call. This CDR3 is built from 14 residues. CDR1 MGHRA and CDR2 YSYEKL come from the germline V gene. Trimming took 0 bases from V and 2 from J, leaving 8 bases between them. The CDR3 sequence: CASSQDTDTYEQYF. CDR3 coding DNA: TGCGCCAGCAGCCAAGATACAGATACCTACGAGCAGTACTTC.

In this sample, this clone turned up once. Here the CDR3 DNA reads TGTGCCAGCAGCCAAGTGGGAGGGCTGGTTACGCAGTATTTT. Residues: CASSQVGGLVTQYF. The V call is TRBV3-1 (or the pseudogene TRBV3-2), the J call TRBJ2-3; TRBD2 agrees at 7 bases. The J segment lost 8 bases and the V segment lost 1 base, leaving 6 bases of the junction unmatched. Germline CDR1 and CDR2: LGHDT and YNNKEL (reference sequence). The CDR3 is 14 amino acids.

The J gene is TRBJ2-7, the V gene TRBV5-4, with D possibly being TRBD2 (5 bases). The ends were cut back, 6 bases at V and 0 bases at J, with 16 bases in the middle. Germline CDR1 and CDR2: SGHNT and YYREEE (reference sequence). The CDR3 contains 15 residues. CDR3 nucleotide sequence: TGTGCCAGCAACCCGGACCTTGGGAGCTCCTACGAGCAGTACTTC. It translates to CASNPDLGSSYEQYF.

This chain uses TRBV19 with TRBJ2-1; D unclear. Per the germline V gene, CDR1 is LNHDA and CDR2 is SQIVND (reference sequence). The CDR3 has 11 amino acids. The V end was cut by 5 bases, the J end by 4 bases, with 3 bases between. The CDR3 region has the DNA TGTGCCAGTAGTGAGTACAATGAGCAGTTCTTC. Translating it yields CASSEYNEQFF.

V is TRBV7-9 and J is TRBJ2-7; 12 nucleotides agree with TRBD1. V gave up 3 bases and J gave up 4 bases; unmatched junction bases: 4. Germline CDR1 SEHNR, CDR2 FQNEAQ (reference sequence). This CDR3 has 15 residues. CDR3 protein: CASSLGTGGPYEQYF. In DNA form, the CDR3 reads TGTGCCAGCAGCTTGGGGACAGGGGGCCCGTACGAGCAGTACTTC. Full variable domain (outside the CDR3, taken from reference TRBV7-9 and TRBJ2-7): DTGVSQNPRHKITKRGQNVTFRCDPISEHNRLYWYRQTLGQGPEFLTYFQNEAQLEKSRLLSDRFSAERPKGSFSTLEIQRTEQGDSAMYLCASSLGTGGPYEQYFGPGTRLTVT.

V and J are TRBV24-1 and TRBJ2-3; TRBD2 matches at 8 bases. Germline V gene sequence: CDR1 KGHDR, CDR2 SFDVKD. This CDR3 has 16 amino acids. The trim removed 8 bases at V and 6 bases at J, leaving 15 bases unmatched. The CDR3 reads CATTSPPRGGRDTQYF. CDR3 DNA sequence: TGTGCCACCACCTCTCCCCCCCGGGGGGGCAGGGATACGCAGTATTTT.

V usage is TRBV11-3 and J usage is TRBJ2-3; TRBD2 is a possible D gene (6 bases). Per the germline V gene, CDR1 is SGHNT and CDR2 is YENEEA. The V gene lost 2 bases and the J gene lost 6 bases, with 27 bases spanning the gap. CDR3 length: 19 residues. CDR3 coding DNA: TGTGCCAGCAGCTTAAGCCGCCGGTCGGGGGAGCACGCATCGGATACGCAGTATTTT. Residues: CASSLSRRSGEHASDTQYF. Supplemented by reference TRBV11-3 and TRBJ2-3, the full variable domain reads EAGVVQSPRYKIIEKKQPVAFWCNPISGHNTLYWYLQNLGQGPELLIRYENEEAVDDSQLPKDRFSAERLKGVDSTLKIQPAELGDSAVYLCASSLSRRSGEHASDTQYFGPGTRLTVL.

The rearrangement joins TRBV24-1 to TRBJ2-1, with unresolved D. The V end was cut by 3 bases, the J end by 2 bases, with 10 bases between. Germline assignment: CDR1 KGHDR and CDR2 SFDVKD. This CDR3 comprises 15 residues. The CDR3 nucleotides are TGTGCCACCAGTGATGACTCCGGCCCCTACAATGAGCAGTTCTTC. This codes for CATSDDSGPYNEQFF.

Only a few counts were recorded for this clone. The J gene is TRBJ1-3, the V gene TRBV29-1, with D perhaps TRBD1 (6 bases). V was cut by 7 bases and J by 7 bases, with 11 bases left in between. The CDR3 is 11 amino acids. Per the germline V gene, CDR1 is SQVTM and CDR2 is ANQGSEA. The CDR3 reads CSAEQGNTIYF. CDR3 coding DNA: TGCAGCGCGGAACAGGGTAACACCATATATTTT.

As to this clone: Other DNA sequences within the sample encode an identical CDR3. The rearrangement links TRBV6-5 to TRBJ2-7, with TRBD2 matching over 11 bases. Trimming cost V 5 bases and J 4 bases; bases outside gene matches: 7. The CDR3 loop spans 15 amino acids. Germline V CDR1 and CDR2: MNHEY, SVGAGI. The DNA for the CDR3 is TGTGCCAGCAGTCCCGGGACTAGCGGAAATTACGAGCAGTACTTC. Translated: CASSPGTSGNYEQYF.

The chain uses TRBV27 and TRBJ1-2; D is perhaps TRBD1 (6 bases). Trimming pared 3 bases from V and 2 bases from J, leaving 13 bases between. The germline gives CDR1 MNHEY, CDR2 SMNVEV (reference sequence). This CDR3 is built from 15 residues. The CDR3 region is CASSFGGRTNYGYTF. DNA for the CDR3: TGTGCCAGCAGTTTCGGGGGGCGAACGAACTATGGCTACACCTTC.

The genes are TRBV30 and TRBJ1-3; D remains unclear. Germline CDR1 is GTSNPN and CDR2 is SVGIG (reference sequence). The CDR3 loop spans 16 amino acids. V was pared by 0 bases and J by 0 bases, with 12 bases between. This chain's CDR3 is CAWSVKASSSGNTIYF. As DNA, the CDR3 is TGTGCCTGGAGTGTAAAGGCGTCGAGCTCTGGAAACACCATATATTTT.

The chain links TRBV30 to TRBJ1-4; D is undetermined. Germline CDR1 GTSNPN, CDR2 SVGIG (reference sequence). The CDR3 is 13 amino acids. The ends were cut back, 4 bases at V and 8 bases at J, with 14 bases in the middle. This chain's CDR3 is CAWTPEEEEKLFF. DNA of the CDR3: TGTGCCTGGACGCCCGAGGAGGAGGAAAAACTGTTTTTT.

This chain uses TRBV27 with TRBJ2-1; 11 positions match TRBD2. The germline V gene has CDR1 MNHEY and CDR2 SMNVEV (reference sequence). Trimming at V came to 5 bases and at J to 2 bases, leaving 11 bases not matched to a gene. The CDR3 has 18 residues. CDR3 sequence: CASSDVLAGGITYNEQFF. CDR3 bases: TGTGCCAGCAGTGATGTCCTAGCGGGAGGTATCACCTACAATGAGCAGTTCTTC.

Here the CDR3 reads CASSHSTGYEQYF. The CDR3 DNA follows: TGTGCCAGCAGTCATTCAACAGGCTACGAGCAGTACTTC. The rearrangement uses TRBV12-3 or TRBV12-4 and TRBJ2-7, with a tentative D call TRBD1 (5 bases). V lost 5 bases and J lost 3, with 11 bases in between. The CDR3 has 13 residues.

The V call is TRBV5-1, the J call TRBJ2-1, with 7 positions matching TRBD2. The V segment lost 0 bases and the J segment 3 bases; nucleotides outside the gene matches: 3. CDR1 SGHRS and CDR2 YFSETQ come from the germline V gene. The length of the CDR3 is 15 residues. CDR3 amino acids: CASSLVASGYNEQFF. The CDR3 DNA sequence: TGCGCCAGCAGCTTGGTTGCTAGCGGCTACAATGAGCAGTTCTTC.

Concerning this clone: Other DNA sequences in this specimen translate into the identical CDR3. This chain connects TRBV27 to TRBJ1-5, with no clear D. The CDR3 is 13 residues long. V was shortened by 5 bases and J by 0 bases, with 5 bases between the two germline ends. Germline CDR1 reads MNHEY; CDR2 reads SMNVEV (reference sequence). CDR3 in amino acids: CASSLSSNQPQHF. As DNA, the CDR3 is TGTGCCAGCAGTCTAAGTAGCAATCAGCCCCAGCATTTT.

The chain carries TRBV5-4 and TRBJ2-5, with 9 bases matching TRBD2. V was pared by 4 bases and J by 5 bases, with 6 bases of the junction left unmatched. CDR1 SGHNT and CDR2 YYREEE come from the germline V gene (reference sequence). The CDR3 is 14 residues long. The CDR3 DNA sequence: TGTGCCAGCAGCCAGGGGACTAGCCTGGAGACCCAGTACTTC. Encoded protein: CASSQGTSLETQYF.